What follows is one TCR beta chain and its context. Antigen unknown. The donors gave bone marrow, and they were healthy. The CDR3 contains 17 residues. CDR1 and CDR2 from the germline V gene are SGHDT and YYEEEE. Trimming left V 0 bases short and J 4 bases short, with 20 bases between. With 60 Vbeta and 13 Jbeta primers, the PCR was carried out. The assay was immunoSEQ multiplex PCR, and TCRdb's table has in-frame clones only and misses some. Of approximately 84,000 clones in the sample, 70% to 80% were seen once. The data were obtained in a study of cytomegalovirus exposure and HLA in healthy donors. Broader study findings: Reportedly, diagnosis of cytomegalovirus status by the classifier showed high specificity and sensitivity. Being productive about 87% or about 30% of the time was typical of most TCR beta V segments in an earlier analysis. According to the study, 150 to 200 TCR beta chains were cytomegalovirus-associated.

This sequence originates from a man in his forties or fifties in good health and CMV-seropositive. This chain uses TRBV5-6 with TRBJ2-7; D is perhaps TRBD2 (5 bases). Sequenced material: PBMCs. CDR3 loop: CASSLGGWLDSTYEQYF. The CDR3 coding sequence is TGTGCCAGCAGCTTGGGTGGGTGGCTGGACTCGACTTACGAGCAGTACTTC.